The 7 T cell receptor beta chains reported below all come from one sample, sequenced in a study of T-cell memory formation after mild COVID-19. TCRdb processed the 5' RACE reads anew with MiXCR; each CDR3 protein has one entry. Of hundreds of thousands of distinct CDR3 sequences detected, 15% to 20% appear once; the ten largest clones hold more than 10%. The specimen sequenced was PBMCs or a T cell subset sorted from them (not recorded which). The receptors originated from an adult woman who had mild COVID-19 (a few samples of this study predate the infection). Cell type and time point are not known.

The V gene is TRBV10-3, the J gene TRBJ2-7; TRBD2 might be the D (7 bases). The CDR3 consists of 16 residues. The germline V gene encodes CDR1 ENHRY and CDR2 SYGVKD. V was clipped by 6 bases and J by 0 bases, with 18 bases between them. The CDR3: CAISVLGGGTSYEQYF. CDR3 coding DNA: TGTGCCATCAGCGTGTTAGGCGGGGGCACCTCCTACGAGCAGTACTTC.

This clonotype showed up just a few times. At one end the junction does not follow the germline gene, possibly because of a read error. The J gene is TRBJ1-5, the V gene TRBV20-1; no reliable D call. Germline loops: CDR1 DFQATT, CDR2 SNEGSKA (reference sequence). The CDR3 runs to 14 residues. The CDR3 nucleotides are TGCAGTGCGAGAGACACAAAGAGCAATCAGCCCCAGCATTTT. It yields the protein CSARDTKSNQPQHF.

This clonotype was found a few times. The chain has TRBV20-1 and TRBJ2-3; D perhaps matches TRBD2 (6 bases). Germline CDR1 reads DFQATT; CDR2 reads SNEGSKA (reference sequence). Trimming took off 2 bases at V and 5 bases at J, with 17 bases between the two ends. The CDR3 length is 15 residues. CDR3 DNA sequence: TGCAGTGCTAGACAACGAACTAGCAGCGTAGATACGCAGTATTTT. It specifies CSARQRTSSVDTQYF.

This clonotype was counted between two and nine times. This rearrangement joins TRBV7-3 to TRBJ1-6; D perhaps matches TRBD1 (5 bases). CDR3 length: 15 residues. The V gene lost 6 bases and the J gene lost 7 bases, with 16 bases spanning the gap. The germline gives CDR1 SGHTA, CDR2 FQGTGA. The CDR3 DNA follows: TGTGCCAGCAGTTATGGCTGGGACGCAAATTCACCCCTCCACTTT. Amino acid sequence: CASSYGWDANSPLHF.

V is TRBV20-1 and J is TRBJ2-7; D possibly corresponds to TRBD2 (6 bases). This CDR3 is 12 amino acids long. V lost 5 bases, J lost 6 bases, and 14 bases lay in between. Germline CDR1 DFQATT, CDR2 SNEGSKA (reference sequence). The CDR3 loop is CSARRDGGEQYF. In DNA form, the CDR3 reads TGCAGTGCTCGCAGGGACGGGGGCGAGCAGTACTTC.

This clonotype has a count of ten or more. DNA of the CDR3: TGTGCCGGCCGACTAGCGGGCACAGATACGCAGTATTTT. Protein product: CAGRLAGTDTQYF. The chain couples TRBV7-2 to TRBJ2-3, with 9 bases identical to TRBD2. The CDR3 contains 13 residues. Germline CDR1 and CDR2: SGHTA and FQGNSA. After removal of 11 bases from V and 1 base from J, the junction contained 4 bases not matched to a gene.

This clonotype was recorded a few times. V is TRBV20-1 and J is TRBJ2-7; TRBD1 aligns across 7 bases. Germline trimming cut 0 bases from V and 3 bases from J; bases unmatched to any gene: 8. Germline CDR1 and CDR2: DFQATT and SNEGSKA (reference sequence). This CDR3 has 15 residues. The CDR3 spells CSARDYKGAIYEQYF. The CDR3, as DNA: TGCAGTGCTAGAGATTACAAGGGGGCAATCTACGAGCAGTACTTC.